These 25 T cell receptor beta chains were all obtained from the same sample, sequenced in a study of blood T cell repertoires in COVID-19. Libraries were prepared by immunoSEQ multiplex PCR; TCRdb keeps only in-frame clonotypes and omits some of them. This sample yields 97,000 or so clones, of which roughly 82% are seen a single time; 18% belongs to the top ten. The sequenced material came from peripheral blood. The receptor set was obtained from a man older than 75 with acute or convalescent COVID-19.

The CDR3 bases are TGCGCCAGCAGCCAAATACAGGATGGGGACACCGGGGAGCTGTTTTTT. This encodes CASSQIQDGDTGELFF. The genes are TRBV4-3 and TRBJ2-2, with D possibly being TRBD1 (5 bases). Trimming removed 2 bases at V and 3 bases at J, with 13 bases between. Germline lookup yields CDR1 LGHNA and CDR2 YSLEER. CDR3 length equals 16 residues.

The V call is TRBV6-2 or TRBV6-3, the J call TRBJ1-1, with D hard to call. Deletions cut 6 bases from V and 5 bases from J, with 16 bases between. This CDR3 is 14 amino acids long. Germline-derived CDR1 and CDR2 are MNHEY and SVGEGT. The DNA of the CDR3 is TGTGCCAGCAGCGGGTCACAAGGAGGTACTGAAGCTTTCTTT. This gives the protein CASSGSQGGTEAFF.

This clone was counted once. The chain recombines TRBV7-2 with TRBJ2-1, with a tentative D call TRBD2 (5 bases). Germline CDR1 and CDR2: SGHTA and FQGNSA. Trimming stripped 9 bases from V and 6 bases from J, with 15 bases between. This CDR3 region has 13 residues. The CDR3 is CASSLWAGNEQFF. CDR3 DNA sequence: TGTGCCAGTTCACTCTGGGCGGGCAATGAGCAGTTCTTC.

The chain combines TRBV18 with TRBJ2-1, with a weak D call TRBD2 (6 bases). The CDR3 spans 14 residues. Germline V CDR1 and CDR2: KGHSH, LQKENI. Trimming pared 2 bases from V and 9 bases from J, leaving 14 bases between. In DNA form, the CDR3 reads TGTGCCAGCTCACCAAGAACGGGGGATGGTGAGCAGTTCTTC. Translated, it gives CASSPRTGDGEQFF.

V and J are TRBV29-1 and TRBJ2-1; TRBD2 aligns across 7 bases. V lost 1 base, J lost 7 bases, and 7 bases stayed unmatched. Germline values: CDR1 SQVTM, CDR2 ANQGSEA. The CDR3 consists of 14 residues. The CDR3 nucleotides are TGCAGCGTTGAAGGGGGGAGGGCATTTAATGAGCAGTTCTTC. It translates to CSVEGGRAFNEQFF.

The rearrangement links TRBV28 to TRBJ2-3; 10 bases agree with TRBD1. Losses at the gene ends were 5 bases for V and 8 bases for J; bases not matched to a gene: 10. This CDR3 has 15 amino acids. Germline CDR1 MDHEN, CDR2 SYDVKM. The CDR3 DNA is TGTGCCAGCAGTGCCACGACAGGGGGCGGAATTACGCAGTATTTT. It specifies CASSATTGGGITQYF.

The chain combines TRBV19 with TRBJ2-1; TRBD2 aligns across 10 bases. The CDR3 is 16 amino acids. Germline CDR1 and CDR2: LNHDA and SQIVND (reference sequence). With 5 bases clipped from V and 4 bases from J, the junction kept 8 bases outside the gene matches. The CDR3 bases are TGTGCCAGTAGTGTAGGGGGACTAGCGCCTTACAATGAGCAGTTCTTC. Translating it yields CASSVGGLAPYNEQFF.

This chain uses TRBV7-8 with TRBJ2-7; D gene uncertain. CDR3 length equals 14 residues. Germline loops: CDR1 SGHVS, CDR2 FQNEAQ. Deletions cut 4 bases from V and 3 bases from J, with 13 bases between. CDR3 bases: TGTGCCAGCAGCTCAGGATCCGGCAGCTACGAGCAGTACTTC. This sequence encodes CASSSGSGSYEQYF.

This chain connects TRBV3-1 (or the pseudogene TRBV3-2) to TRBJ1-1; 8 positions match TRBD1. The CDR3 consists of 12 residues. J gave up 7 bases and V 3 bases, and 1 base lay outside the gene matches. Looked up from germline, CDR1 is LGHDT and CDR2 is YNNKEL (reference sequence). For the CDR3, the DNA is TGTGCCAGCAGCCAGGGGACAGGTGAAGCTTTCTTT. It specifies CASSQGTGEAFF.

This clone was observed a single time. The chain employs TRBV18 and TRBJ2-4; TRBD1 matches at 8 bases. The CDR3 extends over 18 amino acids. From germline, CDR1 is KGHSH and CDR2 LQKENI. V lost 2 bases and J lost 0; bases outside the gene matches: 9. The CDR3 DNA is TGTGCCAGCTCACCAGGACAGGGATGGACCCTAGCCAAAAACATTCAGTACTTC. Its protein product is CASSPGQGWTLAKNIQYF.

J is TRBJ2-3 and V is TRBV10-1; 8 bases fit TRBD2. This CDR3 comprises 15 residues. Trimming removed 3 bases from V and 0 bases from J; junction bases left unmatched: 2. Germline CDR1 is WNHNN and CDR2 is SYGVQD (reference sequence). The CDR3 region is CASSDSSGSTDTQYF. The CDR3 bases are TGCGCCAGCAGTGATTCTAGCGGGAGCACAGATACGCAGTATTTT.

This chain joins TRBV5-1 and TRBJ2-7; a weak D match, TRBD2 (5 bases). V was clipped by 0 bases and J by 0 bases, with 19 bases between them. From germline, CDR1 is SGHRS and CDR2 YFSETQ. The CDR3 consists of 18 residues. CDR3 sequence reads: CASSLARSARDYSYEQYF. The CDR3 DNA reads TGCGCCAGCAGCTTGGCCCGCAGTGCCAGAGACTACTCCTACGAGCAGTACTTC.

The J gene is TRBJ2-4, the V gene TRBV14; a possible D gene is TRBD2 (6 bases). Trimming took 1 base from V and 3 from J, leaving 10 bases between them. CDR1 is SGHDN and CDR2 is FVKESK in the germline V gene. This CDR3 is 15 amino acids long. DNA of the CDR3: TGTGCCAGCAGCCAAGGGTGGACTATCAAAAACATTCAGTACTTC. This encodes CASSQGWTIKNIQYF.

V usage is TRBV28 and J usage is TRBJ1-1; 12 bases line up with TRBD1. The trim removed 6 bases at V and 5 bases at J, leaving 4 bases unmatched. The CDR3 totals 14 residues. Germline CDR1 is MDHEN and CDR2 is SYDVKM. This CDR3 reads CASRRGQGATEAFF. The CDR3 nucleotides read TGTGCCAGCAGACGGGGACAGGGGGCAACTGAAGCTTTCTTT.

V usage is TRBV5-1 and J usage is TRBJ2-1, with D possibly TRBD1 on 6 matching bases. Germline lookup yields CDR1 SGHRS and CDR2 YFSETQ. The V end lost 0 bases, the J end lost 6 bases, and 10 bases lay between the germline ends. CDR3 length: 14 residues. CDR3: CASSLVAGANEQFF. The CDR3 nucleotides read TGCGCCAGCAGCTTGGTGGCAGGGGCCAATGAGCAGTTCTTC.

The chain carries TRBV19 and TRBJ2-1, with TRBD1 matching 10 bases. The germline V gene encodes CDR1 LNHDA and CDR2 SQIVND (reference sequence). With V trimmed by 6 bases and J by 15 bases, 8 bases remained unmatched. The CDR3 extends over 12 amino acids. The CDR3 here is CASRMTGTGVFF. The CDR3, as DNA: TGTGCCAGTAGGATGACCGGGACAGGGGTGTTCTTC.

The count of this clone is one. V is TRBV6-5 and J is TRBJ1-5; tentatively, D is TRBD1 (6 bases). CDR3 size: 14 residues. In germline, CDR1 is MNHEY, CDR2 SVGAGI. V was trimmed by 11 bases and J by 6 bases, leaving 20 bases between them. Here the CDR3 DNA reads TGTGCCGGGGGTGATGGACAGAGGCGTCAGCCCCAGCATTTT. Protein sequence: CAGGDGQRRQPQHF.

The chain recombines TRBV27 with TRBJ2-3; D gene unclear. There are 12 residues in the CDR3. V was pared by 5 bases and J by 8 bases, with 11 bases between. Germline CDR1 reads MNHEY; CDR2 reads SMNVEV (reference sequence). This CDR3 reads CASSPTWPTQYF. The CDR3 DNA reads as TGTGCCAGCAGTCCCACGTGGCCTACGCAGTATTTT.

A single count supports this clone. The gene calls are TRBV28 and TRBJ1-4; D is unresolved. V was cut by 4 bases and J by 7 bases, with 7 bases left in between. CDR3 length: 12 residues. Germline V gives CDR1 MDHEN, CDR2 SYDVKM. The CDR3 sequence is CASSSGFEKLFF. CDR3 coding DNA: TGTGCCAGCAGTTCCGGGTTTGAAAAACTGTTTTTT.

This chain uses TRBV5-1 with TRBJ2-7, with D possibly matching TRBD1 (6 bases). Germline-derived CDR1 and CDR2 are SGHRS and YFSETQ. The CDR3 is 21 amino acids. Trimming cost V 4 bases and J 3 bases, with 35 bases left between them. CDR3 sequence: CASSHLSNLRTAQTSVYEQYF. CDR3 DNA: TGCGCCAGCAGCCACCTATCTAATCTCCGGACAGCTCAAACTAGTGTCTACGAGCAGTACTTC.

In nucleotides, the CDR3 is TGTGCCAGCAACTCCTTTGGGGCGGCGGGGACTGAAGCTTTCTTT. Protein sequence: CASNSFGAAGTEAFF. V is TRBV6-5 and J is TRBJ1-1; D is possibly TRBD1 (5 bases). CDR3 length: 15 residues. CDR1 is MNHEY, CDR2 SVGAGI, per germline. With 7 bases removed from V and 5 bases from J, the gap between germline ends came to 20 bases.

V usage is TRBV27 and J usage is TRBJ2-7; 15 bases fit TRBD2. This CDR3 contains 15 residues. V lost 7 bases to trimming and J lost 7 bases; unmatched junction nucleotides: 8. Germline V gives CDR1 MNHEY, CDR2 SMNVEV (reference sequence). In DNA form, the CDR3 reads TGTGCCAGCAATTCAAAGGGACTAGCGGGGGGTGAGCAGTACTTC. Translation gives CASNSKGLAGGEQYF.

CDR3 loop: CAWSSRSNQPQHF. The CDR3 coding sequence is TGTGCCTGGAGTTCTAGGAGCAATCAGCCCCAGCATTTT. The chain couples TRBV30 to TRBJ1-5; unclear D gene. Between the trimmed V and J ends, which lost 2 bases and 1 base, there was a span of 6 bases. CDR3 length equals 13 residues. Germline CDR1 reads GTSNPN; CDR2 reads SVGIG (reference sequence). Variable domain in full (rest from reference TRBV30 and TRBJ1-5): SQTIHQWPATLVQPVGSPLSLECTVEGTSNPNLYWYRQAAGRGLQLLFYSVGIGQISSEVPQNLSASRPQDRQFILSSKKLLLSDSGFYLCAWSSRSNQPQHFGDGTRLSIL.

The chain combines TRBV15 with TRBJ2-7; TRBD1 matches 7 bases. Unmatched junction bases numbered 13, after V lost 0 bases and J lost 8 bases. Germline V gene sequence: CDR1 LNHNV, CDR2 YYDKDF (reference sequence). The CDR3 runs 16 residues. The DNA for the CDR3 is TGTGCCACCAGCAGAGATAATCAGAAGGGGGCCTATAAGCAGTACTTC. It encodes CATSRDNQKGAYKQYF.

V usage is TRBV27 and J usage is TRBJ1-6; the D gene is possibly TRBD1 (5 bases). This CDR3 has 15 residues. CDR1 and CDR2 (germline): MNHEY, SMNVEV (reference sequence). V lost 10 bases and J lost 7, with 20 bases in between. CDR3: CATQALSQGNSPLHF. As DNA, the CDR3 is TGTGCCACCCAGGCTCTCTCCCAGGGAAATTCACCCCTCCACTTT.